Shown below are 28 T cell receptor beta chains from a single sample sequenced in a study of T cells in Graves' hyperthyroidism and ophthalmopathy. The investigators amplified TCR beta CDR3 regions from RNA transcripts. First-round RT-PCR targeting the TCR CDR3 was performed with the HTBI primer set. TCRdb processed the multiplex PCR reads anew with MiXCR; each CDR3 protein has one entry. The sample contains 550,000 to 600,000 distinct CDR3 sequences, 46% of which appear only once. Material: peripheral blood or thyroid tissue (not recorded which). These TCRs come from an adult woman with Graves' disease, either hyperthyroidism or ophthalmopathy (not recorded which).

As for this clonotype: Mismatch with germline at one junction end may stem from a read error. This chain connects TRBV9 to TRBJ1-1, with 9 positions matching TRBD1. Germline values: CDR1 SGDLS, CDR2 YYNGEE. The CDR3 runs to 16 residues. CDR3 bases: TGTGCCAGCAGCCCCCGTGCGGGACAGGGAAACACTGAAACTTTCTTT. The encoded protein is CASSPRAGQGNTETFF. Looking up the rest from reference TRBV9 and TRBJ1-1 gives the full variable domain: DSGVTQTPKHLITATGQRVTLRCSPRSGDLSVYWYQQSLDQGLQFLIQYYNGEERAKGNILERFSAQQFPDLHSELNLSSLELGDSALYFCASSPRAGQGNTETFFGQGTRLTVV.

The DNA for the CDR3 is TGCAGTGCTCACGTAGACGGTTACGAGCAGTACTTC. Amino acids: CSAHVDGYEQYF. This chain uses TRBV20-1 with TRBJ2-7; D unclear. Trimming shortened V by 5 bases and J by 4 bases, and 12 bases separated the two germline ends. CDR3 length equals 12 residues. Germline CDR1 and CDR2: DFQATT and SNEGSKA (reference sequence).

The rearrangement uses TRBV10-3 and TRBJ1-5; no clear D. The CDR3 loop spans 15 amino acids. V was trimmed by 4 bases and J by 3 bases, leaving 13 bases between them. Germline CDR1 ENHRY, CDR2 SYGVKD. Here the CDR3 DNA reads TGTGCCATCAGTGCGAGCCTTGGTCCCAATCAGCCCCAGCATTTT. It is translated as CAISASLGPNQPQHF.

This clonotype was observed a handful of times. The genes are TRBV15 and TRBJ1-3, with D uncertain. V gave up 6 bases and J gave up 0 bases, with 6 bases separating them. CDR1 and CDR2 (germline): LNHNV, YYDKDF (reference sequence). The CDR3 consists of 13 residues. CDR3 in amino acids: CATRTSSGNTIYF. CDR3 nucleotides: TGTGCCACCAGAACGTCCTCTGGAAACACCATATATTTT. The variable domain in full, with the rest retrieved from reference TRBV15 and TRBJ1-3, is DAMVIQNPRYQVTQFGKPVTLSCSQTLNHNVMYWYQQKSSQAPKLLFHYYDKDFNNEADTPDNFQSRRPNTSFCFLDIRSPGLGDTAMYLCATRTSSGNTIYFGEGSWLTVV.

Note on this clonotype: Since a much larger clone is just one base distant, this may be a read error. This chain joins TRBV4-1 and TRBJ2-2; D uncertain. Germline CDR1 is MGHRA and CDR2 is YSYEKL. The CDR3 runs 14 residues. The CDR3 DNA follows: TGCGCCAGCGGCCACCCAAGGTACACCGGGGAGCTGTTTTTT. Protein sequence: CASGHPRYTGELFF.

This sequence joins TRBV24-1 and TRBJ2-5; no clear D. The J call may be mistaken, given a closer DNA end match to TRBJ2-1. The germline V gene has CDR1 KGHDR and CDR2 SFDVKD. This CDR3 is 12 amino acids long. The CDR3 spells CATSVSGFRQFF. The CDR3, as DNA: TGTGCCACCAGTGTTTCGGGCTTTCGCCAGTTCTTC.

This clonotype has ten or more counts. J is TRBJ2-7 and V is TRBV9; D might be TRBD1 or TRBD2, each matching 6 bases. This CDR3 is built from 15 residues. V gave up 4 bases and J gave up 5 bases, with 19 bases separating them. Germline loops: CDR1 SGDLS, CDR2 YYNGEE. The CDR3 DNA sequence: TGTGCCAGCAGCCCCATAGGGGGGCAGGGGAACGAGCAGTACTTC. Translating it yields CASSPIGGQGNEQYF.

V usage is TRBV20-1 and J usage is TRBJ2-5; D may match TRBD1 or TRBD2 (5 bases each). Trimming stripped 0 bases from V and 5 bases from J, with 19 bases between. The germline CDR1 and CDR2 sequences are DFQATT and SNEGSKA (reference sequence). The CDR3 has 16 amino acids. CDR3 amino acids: CSARDVGTAEIETQYF. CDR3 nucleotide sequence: TGCAGTGCTAGAGATGTTGGGACCGCGGAGATTGAGACCCAGTACTTC.

The CDR3 DNA reads TGTGCCAGCTTCTATACCCCGACTAACTATGGCTACACCTTC. This gives the protein CASFYTPTNYGYTF. V and J are TRBV18 and TRBJ1-2, with unresolved D. Germline CDR1 is KGHSH and CDR2 is LQKENI. The CDR3 totals 14 residues. V was trimmed by 7 bases and J by 0 bases, leaving 12 bases between them.

This chain's CDR3 is CASSPGQQNTEAFF. CDR3 DNA sequence: TGCGCCAGCAGCCCCGGACAGCAGAACACTGAAGCTTTCTTT. The chain employs TRBV5-1 and TRBJ1-1; weak D call: TRBD1 (6 bases). The germline V and J ends were trimmed by 4 bases and 1 base, with 11 bases remaining between them. Germline CDR1 reads SGHRS; CDR2 reads YFSETQ. This CDR3 comprises 14 residues.

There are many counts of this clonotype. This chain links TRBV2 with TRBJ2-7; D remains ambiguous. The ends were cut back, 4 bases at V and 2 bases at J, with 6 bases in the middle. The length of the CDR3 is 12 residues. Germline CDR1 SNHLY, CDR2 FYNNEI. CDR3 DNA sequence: TGTGCCAGCAGTGCCAAGGCCTACGAGCAGTACTTC. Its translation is CASSAKAYEQYF.

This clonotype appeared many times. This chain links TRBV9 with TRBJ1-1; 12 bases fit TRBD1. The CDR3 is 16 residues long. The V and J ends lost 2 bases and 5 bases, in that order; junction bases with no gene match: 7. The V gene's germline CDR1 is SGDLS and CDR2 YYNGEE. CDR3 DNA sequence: TGTGCCAGCAGCGTTGGGACAGGGGGCGCGTGGACTGAAGCTTTCTTT. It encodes CASSVGTGGAWTEAFF.

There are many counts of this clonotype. CDR3 in DNA: TGTGCCAGCAGGAATTGGGAGACCCAGTACTTC. Its translation: CASRNWETQYF. The chain combines TRBV28 with TRBJ2-5; D is undetermined. This CDR3 region has 11 residues. The V and J ends lost 6 bases and 5 bases respectively, with 7 bases between them. The germline V gene has CDR1 MDHEN and CDR2 SYDVKM. The variable domain in full, with the rest retrieved from reference TRBV28 and TRBJ2-5, is DVKVTQSSRYLVKRTGEKVFLECVQDMDHENMFWYRQDPGLGLRLIYFSYDVKMKEKGDIPEGYSVSREKKERFSLILESASTNQTSMYLCASRNWETQYFGPGTRLLVL.

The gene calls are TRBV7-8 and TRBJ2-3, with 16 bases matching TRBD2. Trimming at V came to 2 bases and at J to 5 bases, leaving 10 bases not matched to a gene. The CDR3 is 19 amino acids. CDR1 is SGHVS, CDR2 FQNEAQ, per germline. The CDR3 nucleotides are TGTGCCAGCAGCTTAATCTTTACGGGACTAGCGGGAGGGCTAGATACGCAGTATTTT. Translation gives CASSLIFTGLAGGLDTQYF.

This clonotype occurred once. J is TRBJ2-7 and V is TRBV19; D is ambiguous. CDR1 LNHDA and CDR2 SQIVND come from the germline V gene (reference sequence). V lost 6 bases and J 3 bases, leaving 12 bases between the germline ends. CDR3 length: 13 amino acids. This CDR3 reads CASSTDTNYEQYF. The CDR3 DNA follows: TGTGCCAGTAGCACTGACACCAACTACGAGCAGTACTTC.

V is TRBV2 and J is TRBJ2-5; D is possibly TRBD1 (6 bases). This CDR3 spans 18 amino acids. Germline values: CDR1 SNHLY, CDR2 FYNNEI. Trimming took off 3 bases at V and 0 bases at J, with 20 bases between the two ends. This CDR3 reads CASSDRGGTGTYQETQYF. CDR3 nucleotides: TGTGCCAGCAGTGACAGAGGGGGAACAGGAACGTACCAAGAGACCCAGTACTTC.

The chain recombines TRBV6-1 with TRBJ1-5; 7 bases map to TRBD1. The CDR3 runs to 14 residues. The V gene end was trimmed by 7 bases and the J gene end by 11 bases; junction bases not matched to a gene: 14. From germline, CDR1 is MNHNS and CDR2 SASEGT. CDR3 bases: TGTGCCAGCACTAACAGGGGCTCATGGGAGACCCAGCATTTT. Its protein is CASTNRGSWETQHF.

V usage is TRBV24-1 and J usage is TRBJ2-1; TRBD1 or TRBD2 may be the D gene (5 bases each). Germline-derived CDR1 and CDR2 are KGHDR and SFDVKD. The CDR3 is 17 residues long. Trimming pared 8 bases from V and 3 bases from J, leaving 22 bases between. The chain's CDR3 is CATTEQVRLRVYNEQFF. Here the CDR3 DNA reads TGTGCCACCACGGAACAGGTTAGGCTGAGGGTCTACAATGAGCAGTTCTTC.

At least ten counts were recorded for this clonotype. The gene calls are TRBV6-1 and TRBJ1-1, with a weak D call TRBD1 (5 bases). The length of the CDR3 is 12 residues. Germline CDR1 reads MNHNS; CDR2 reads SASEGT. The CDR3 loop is CATSMGLTEAFF. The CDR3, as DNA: TGTGCGACCAGCATGGGACTTACTGAAGCTTTCTTT.

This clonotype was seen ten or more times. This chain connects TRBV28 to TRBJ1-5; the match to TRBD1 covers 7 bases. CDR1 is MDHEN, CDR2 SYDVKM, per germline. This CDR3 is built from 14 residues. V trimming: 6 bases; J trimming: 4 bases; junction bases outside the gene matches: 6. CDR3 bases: TGTGCCAGCAGCCTGGGACAGATTAATCAGCCCCAGCATTTT. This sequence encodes CASSLGQINQPQHF.

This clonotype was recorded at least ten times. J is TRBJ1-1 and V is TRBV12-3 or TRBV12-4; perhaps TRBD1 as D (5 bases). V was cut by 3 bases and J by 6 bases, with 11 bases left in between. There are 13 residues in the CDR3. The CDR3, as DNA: TGTGCCAGCAGTTTTACGGGGGAGTCTGAAGCTTTCTTT. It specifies CASSFTGESEAFF.

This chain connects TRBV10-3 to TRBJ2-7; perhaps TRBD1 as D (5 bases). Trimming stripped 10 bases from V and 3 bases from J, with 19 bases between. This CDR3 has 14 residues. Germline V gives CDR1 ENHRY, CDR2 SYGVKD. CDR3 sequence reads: CATQETASYYEQYF. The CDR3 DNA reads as TGTGCCACCCAGGAGACAGCGTCTTACTACGAGCAGTACTTC.

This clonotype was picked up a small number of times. In nucleotides, the CDR3 is TGTGCCAGTACAACAACTCGGGCAGGATCAAACACTGAAGCTTTCTTT. Its protein is CASTTTRAGSNTEAFF. The chain carries TRBV19 and TRBJ1-1; no firm D call. CDR3 length: 16 amino acids. The V end lost 7 bases, the J end lost 2 bases, and 20 bases lay between the germline ends. Germline V gene data show CDR1 as LNHDA and CDR2 as SQIVND (reference sequence).

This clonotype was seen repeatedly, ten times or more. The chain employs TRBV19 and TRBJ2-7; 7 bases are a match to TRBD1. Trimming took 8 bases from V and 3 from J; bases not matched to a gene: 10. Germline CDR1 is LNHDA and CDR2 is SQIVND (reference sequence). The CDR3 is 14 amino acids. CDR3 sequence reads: CASGRPGQIYEQYF. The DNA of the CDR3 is TGTGCCAGTGGTCGCCCGGGACAGATCTACGAGCAGTACTTC.

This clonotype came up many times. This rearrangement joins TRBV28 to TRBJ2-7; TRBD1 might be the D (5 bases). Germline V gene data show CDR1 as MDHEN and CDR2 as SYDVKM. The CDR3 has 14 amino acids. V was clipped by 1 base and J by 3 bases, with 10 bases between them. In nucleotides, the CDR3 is TGTGCCAGCAGTTTATTAAGGGGCCTCTACGAGCAGTACTTC. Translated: CASSLLRGLYEQYF.

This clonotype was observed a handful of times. The CDR3 reads CASSPGGLAETQYF. The DNA for the CDR3 is TGTGCCAGCTCACCCGGCGGGCTGGCAGAGACCCAGTACTTC. The J gene is TRBJ2-5, the V gene TRBV18; possibly TRBD2 for D (5 bases). V was clipped by 3 bases and J by 4 bases, with 12 bases between them. Germline values: CDR1 KGHSH, CDR2 LQKENI. The CDR3 has 14 residues.

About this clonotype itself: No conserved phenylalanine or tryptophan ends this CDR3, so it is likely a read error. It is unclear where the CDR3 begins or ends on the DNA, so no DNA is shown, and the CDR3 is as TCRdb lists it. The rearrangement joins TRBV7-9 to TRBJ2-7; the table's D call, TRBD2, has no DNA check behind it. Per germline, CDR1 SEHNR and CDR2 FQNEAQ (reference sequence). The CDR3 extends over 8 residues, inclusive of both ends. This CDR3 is CARGVSNT.

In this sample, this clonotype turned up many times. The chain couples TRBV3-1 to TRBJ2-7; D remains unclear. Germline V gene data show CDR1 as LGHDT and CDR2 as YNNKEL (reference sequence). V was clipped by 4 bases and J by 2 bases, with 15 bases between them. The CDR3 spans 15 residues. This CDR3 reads CASSPPIAGAYEQYF. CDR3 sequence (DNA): TGTGCCAGCAGCCCCCCTATCGCTGGGGCCTACGAGCAGTACTTC.